This TCR beta chain stems from a study of T cell repertoires in cytomegalovirus infection. Each CDR3 protein is one row after TCRdb ran MiXCR on the reads. The sample lists about 200,000 distinct CDR3 sequences, less than 9.5% occurring once. This clonotype was observed a handful of times. Deletions cut 7 bases from V and 5 bases from J, with 20 bases between. Germline assignment: CDR1 DFQATT and CDR2 SNEGSKA (reference sequence). The CDR3 length is 14 residues. The sample taken for sequencing was PBMCs. This TCR derives from a human donor in good health (CMV status not recorded). Some clones in this sample may be carry-over from other donors' samples. The chain joins TRBV20-1 to TRBJ1-1; no reliable D call. The CDR3 protein is CSVKAVAGPTEAFF. The DNA of the CDR3 is TGCAGTGTCAAGGCGGTGGCAGGACCGACTGAAGCTTTCTTT.